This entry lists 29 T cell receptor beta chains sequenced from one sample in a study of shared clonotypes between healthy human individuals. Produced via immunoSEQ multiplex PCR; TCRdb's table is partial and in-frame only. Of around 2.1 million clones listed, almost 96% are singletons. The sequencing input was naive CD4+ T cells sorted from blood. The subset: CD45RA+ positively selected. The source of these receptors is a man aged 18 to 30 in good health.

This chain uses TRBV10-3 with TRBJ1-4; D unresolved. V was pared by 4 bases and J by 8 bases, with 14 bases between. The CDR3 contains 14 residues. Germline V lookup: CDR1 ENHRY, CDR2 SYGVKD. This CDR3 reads CAISGQTKDEKLFF. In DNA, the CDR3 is TGTGCCATCAGTGGTCAAACTAAGGACGAAAAACTGTTTTTT.

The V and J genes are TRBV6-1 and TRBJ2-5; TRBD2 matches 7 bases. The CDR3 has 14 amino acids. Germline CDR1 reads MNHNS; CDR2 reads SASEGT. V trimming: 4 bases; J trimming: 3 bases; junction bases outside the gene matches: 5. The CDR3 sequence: CASSAPGGEETQYF. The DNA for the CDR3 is TGTGCCAGCAGTGCCCCTGGGGGGGAAGAGACCCAGTACTTC.

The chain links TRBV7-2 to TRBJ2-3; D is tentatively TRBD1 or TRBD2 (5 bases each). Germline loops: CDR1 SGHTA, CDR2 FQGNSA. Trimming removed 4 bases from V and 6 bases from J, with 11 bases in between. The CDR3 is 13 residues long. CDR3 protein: CASSSGTQDTQYF. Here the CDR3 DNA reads TGTGCCAGCAGCTCGGGGACGCAGGATACGCAGTATTTT.

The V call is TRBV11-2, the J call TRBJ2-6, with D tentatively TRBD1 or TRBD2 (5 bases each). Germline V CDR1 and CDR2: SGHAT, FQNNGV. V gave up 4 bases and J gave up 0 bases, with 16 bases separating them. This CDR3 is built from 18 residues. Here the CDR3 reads CASSYRRREPSGANVLTF. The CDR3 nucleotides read TGTGCCAGCAGCTACAGGCGACGGGAACCCTCTGGGGCCAACGTCCTGACTTTC.

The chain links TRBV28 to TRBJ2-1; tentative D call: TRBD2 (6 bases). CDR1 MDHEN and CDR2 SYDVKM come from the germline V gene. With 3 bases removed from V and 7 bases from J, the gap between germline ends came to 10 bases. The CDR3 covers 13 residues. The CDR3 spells CASSFGGENEQFF. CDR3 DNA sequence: TGTGCCAGCAGTTTCGGGGGTGAGAATGAGCAGTTCTTC.

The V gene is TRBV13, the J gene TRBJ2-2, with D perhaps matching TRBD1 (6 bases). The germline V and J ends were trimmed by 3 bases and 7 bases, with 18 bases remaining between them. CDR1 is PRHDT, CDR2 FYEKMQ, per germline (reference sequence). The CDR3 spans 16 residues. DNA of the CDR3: TGTGCCAGCAGCTTCCCAGACTCCACAGGGAACGGGGAGCTGTTTTTT. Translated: CASSFPDSTGNGELFF.

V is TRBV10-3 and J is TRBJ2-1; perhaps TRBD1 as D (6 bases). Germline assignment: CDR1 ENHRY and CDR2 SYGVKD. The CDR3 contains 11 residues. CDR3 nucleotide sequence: TGTGCAGCAGGGACATACAATGAGCAGTTCTTC. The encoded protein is CAAGTYNEQFF.

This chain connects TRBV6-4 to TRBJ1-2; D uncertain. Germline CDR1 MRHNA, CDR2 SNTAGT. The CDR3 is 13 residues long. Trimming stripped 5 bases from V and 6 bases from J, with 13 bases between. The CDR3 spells CASSHLPGDGYTF. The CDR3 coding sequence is TGTGCCAGCAGTCACCTCCCCGGGGATGGCTACACCTTC.

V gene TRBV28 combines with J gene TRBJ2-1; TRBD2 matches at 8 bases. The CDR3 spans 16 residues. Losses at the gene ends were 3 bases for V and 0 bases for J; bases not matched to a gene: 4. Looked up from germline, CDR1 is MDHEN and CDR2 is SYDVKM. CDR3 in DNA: TGTGCCAGCAGTTTTGGCGGGGGGAGCTCCTACAATGAGCAGTTCTTC. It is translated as CASSFGGGSSYNEQFF.

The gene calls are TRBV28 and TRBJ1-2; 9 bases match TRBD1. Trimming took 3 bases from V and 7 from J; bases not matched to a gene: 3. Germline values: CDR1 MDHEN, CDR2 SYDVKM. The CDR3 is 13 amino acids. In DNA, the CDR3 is TGTGCCAGCAGTTTGATGGACAGGGGTGGCTACACCTTC. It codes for CASSLMDRGGYTF.

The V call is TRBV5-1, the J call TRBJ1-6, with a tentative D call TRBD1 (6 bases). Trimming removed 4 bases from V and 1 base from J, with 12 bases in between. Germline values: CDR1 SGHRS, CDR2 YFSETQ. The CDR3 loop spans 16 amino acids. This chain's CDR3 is CASSPGQNSYNSPLHF. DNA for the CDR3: TGCGCCAGCAGCCCCGGACAGAATTCCTATAATTCACCCCTCCACTTT.

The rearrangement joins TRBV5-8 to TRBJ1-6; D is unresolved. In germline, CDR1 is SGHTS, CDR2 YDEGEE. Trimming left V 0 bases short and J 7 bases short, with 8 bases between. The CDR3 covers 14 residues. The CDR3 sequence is CASSLGGANSPLHF. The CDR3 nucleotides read TGTGCCAGCAGCTTGGGAGGTGCGAATTCACCCCTCCACTTT.

CDR3 coding DNA: TGCGCCAGCAGCCAAGGGGGCGGGACAGGGGCCTACGAGCAGTACTTC. Encoded protein: CASSQGGGTGAYEQYF. V and J are TRBV4-3 and TRBJ2-7, with TRBD1 matching over 10 bases. V trimming: 1 base; J trimming: 2 bases; junction bases outside the gene matches: 5. The CDR3 runs to 16 residues. Germline CDR1 is LGHNA and CDR2 is YSLEER.

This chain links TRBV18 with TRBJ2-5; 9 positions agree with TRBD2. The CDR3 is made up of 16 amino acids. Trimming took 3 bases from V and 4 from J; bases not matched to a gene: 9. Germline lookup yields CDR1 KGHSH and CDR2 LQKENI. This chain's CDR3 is CASSPQSGGPGETQYF. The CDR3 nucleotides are TGTGCCAGCTCACCCCAGAGCGGGGGGCCGGGAGAGACCCAGTACTTC. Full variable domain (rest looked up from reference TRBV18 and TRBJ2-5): NAGVMQNPRHLVRRRGQEARLRCSPMKGHSHVYWYRQLPEEGLKFMVYLQKENIIDESGMPKERFSAEFPKEGPSILRIQQVVRGDSAAYFCASSPQSGGPGETQYFGPGTRLLVL.

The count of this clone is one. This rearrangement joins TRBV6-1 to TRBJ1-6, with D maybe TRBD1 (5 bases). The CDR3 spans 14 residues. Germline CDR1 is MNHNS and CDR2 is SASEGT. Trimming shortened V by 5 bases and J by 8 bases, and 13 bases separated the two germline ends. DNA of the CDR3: TGTGCCAGCAGTCGCGACCTGGGGGATTCACCCCTCCACTTT. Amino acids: CASSRDLGDSPLHF.

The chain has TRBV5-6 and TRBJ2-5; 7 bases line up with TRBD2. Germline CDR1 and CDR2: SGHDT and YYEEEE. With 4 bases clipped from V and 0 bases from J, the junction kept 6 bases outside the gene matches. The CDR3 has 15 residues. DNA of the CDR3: TGTGCCAGCAGCCTACCGGGACTACACCAAGAGACCCAGTACTTC. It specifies CASSLPGLHQETQYF. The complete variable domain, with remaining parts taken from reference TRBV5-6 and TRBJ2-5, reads DAGVTQSPTHLIKTRGQQVTLRCSPKSGHDTVSWYQQALGQGPQFIFQYYEEEERQRGNFPDRFSGHQFPNYSSELNVNALLLGDSALYLCASSLPGLHQETQYFGPGTRLLVL.

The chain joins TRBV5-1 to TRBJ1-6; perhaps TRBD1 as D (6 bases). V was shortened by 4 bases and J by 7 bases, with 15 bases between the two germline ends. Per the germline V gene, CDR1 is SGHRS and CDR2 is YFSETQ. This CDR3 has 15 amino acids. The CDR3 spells CASSPSSGANSPLHF. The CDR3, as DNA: TGCGCCAGCAGCCCTTCTTCGGGGGCGAATTCACCCCTCCACTTT.

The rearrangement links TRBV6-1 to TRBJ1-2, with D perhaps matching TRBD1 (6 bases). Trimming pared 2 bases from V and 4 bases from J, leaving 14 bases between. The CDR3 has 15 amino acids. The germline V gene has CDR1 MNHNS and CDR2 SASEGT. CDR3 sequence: CASSESGAVGYGYTF. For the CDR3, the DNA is TGTGCCAGCAGTGAATCGGGGGCGGTAGGCTATGGCTACACCTTC.

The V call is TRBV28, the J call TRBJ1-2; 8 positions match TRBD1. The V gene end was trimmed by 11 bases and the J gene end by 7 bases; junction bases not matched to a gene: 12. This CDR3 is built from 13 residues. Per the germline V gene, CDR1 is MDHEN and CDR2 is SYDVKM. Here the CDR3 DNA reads TGTGCCGTATTACAGGGGGTAAAGGGTGGCTACACCTTC. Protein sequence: CAVLQGVKGGYTF.

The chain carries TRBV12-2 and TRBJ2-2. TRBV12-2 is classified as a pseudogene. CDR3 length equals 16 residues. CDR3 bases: TGTGCAAGTCGCTTAAAGTTCGGGGCGCGCACCGGGGAGCTGTTTTTT. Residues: CASRLKFGARTGELFF.

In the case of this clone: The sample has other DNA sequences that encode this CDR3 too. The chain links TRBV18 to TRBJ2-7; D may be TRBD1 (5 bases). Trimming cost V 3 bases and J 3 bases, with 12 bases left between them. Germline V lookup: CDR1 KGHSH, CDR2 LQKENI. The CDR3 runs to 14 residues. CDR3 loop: CASSPGRASYEQYF. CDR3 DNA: TGTGCCAGCTCACCTGGCAGGGCCAGCTACGAGCAGTACTTC.

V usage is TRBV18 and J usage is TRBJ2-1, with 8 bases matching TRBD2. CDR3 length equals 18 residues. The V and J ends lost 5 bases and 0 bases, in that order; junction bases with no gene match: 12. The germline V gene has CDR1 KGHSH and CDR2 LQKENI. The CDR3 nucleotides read TGTGCCAGCTCATTAGAGCGGGAGAGCGGGAGCTCCTACAATGAGCAGTTCTTC. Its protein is CASSLERESGSSYNEQFF.

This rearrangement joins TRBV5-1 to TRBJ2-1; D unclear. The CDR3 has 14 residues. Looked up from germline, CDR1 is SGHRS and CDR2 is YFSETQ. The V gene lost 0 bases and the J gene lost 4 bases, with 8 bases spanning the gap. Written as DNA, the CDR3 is TGCGCCAGCAGCTTGGACAGCATTTACAATGAGCAGTTCTTC. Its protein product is CASSLDSIYNEQFF. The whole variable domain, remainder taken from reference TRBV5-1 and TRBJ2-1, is KAGVTQTPRYLIKTRGQQVTLSCSPISGHRSVSWYQQTPGQGLQFLFEYFSETQRNKGNFPGRFSGRQFSNSRSEMNVSTLELGDSALYLCASSLDSIYNEQFFGPGTRLTVL.

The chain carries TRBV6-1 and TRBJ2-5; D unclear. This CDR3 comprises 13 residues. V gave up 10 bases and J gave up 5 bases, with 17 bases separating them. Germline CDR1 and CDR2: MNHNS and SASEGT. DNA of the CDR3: TGTGCCACCCGACGCGGATTTATGGAGACCCAGTACTTC. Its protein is CATRRGFMETQYF.

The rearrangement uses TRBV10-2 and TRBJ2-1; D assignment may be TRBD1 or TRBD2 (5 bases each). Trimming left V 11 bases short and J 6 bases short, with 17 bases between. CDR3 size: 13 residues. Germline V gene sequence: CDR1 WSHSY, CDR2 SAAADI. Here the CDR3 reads CAVRDASSNEQFF. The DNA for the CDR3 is TGCGCCGTCCGGGACGCGAGCTCCAATGAGCAGTTCTTC.

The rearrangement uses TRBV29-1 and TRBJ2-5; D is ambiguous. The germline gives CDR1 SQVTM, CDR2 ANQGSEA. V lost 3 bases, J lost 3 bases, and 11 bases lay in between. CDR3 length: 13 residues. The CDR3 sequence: CSVDSESKETQYF. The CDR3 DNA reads TGCAGCGTTGACAGTGAATCTAAAGAGACCCAGTACTTC.

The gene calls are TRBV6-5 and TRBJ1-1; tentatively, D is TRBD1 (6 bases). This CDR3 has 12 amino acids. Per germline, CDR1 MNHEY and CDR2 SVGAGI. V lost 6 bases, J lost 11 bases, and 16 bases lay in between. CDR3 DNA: TGTGCCAGCAGAGGAACAGGGTTGGGCGCTTTCTTT. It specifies CASRGTGLGAFF.

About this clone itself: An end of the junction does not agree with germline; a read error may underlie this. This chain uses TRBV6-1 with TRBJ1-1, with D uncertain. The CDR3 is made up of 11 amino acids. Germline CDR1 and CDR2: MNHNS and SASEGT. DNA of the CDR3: TGTGCCAGCAGTATTAGCAGGACCCCTCTCTTT. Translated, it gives CASSISRTPLF.

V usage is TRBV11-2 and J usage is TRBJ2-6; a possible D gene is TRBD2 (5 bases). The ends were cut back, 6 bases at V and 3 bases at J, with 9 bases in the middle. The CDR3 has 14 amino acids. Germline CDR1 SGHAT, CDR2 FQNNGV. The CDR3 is CASSFSDGANVLTF. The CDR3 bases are TGTGCCAGCAGTTTTAGCGATGGGGCCAACGTCCTGACTTTC. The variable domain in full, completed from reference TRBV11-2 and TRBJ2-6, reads EAGVAQSPRYKIIEKRQSVAFWCNPISGHATLYWYQQILGQGPKLLIQFQNNGVVDDSQLPKDRFSAERLKGVDSTLKIQPAKLEDSAVYLCASSFSDGANVLTFGAGSRLTVL.